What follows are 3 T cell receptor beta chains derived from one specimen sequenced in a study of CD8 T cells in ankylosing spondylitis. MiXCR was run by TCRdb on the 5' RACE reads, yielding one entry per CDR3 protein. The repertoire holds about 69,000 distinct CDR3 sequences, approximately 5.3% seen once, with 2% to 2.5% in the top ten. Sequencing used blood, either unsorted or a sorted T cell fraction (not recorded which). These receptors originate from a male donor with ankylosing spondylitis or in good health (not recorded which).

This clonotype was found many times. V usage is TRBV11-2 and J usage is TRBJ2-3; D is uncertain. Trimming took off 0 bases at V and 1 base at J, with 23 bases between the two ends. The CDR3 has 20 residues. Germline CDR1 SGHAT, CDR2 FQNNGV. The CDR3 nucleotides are TGTGCCAGCAGCTTAGATCGGACCCGCGTCCGAATATCTGGCACAGATACGCAGTATTTT. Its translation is CASSLDRTRVRISGTDTQYF.

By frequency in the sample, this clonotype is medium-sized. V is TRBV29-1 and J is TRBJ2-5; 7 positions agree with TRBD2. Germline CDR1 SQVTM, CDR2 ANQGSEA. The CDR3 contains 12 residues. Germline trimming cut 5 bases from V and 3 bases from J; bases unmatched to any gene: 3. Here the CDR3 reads CSVPRGEETQYF. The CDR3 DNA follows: TGCAGCGTTCCCCGGGGGGAAGAGACCCAGTACTTC. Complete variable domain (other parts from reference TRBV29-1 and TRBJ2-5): SAVISQKPSRDICQRGTSLTIQCQVDSQVTMMFWYRQQPGQSLTLIATANQGSEATYESGFVIDKFPISRPNLTFSTLTVSNMSPEDSSIYLCSVPRGEETQYFGPGTRLLVL.

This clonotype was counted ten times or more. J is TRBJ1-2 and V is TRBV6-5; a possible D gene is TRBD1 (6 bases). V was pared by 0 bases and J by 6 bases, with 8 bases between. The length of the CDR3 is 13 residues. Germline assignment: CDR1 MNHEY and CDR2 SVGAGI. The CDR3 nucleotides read TGTGCCAGCAGTTACTCCGGGGGCCATGGCTACACCTTC. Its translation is CASSYSGGHGYTF.